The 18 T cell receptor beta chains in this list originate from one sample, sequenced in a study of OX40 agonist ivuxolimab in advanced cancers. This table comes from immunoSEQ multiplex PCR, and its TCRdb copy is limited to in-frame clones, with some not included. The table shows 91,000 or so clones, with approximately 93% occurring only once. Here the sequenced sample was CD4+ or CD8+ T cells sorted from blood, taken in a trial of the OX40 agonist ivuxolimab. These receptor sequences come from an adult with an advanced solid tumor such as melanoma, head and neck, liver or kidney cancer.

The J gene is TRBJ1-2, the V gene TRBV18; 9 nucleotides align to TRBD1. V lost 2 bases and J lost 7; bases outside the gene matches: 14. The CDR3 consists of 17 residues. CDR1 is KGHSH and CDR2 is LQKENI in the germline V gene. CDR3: CASSPRGFVGQGSGYTF. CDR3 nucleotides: TGTGCCAGCTCACCAAGGGGCTTTGTCGGACAGGGGTCTGGCTACACCTTC.

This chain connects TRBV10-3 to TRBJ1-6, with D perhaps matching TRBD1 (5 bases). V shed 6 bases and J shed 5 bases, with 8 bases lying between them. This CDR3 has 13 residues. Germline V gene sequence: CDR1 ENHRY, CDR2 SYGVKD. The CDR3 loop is CAIRGPNNSPLHF. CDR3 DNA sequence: TGTGCCATCAGGGGGCCTAATAATTCACCCCTCCACTTT.

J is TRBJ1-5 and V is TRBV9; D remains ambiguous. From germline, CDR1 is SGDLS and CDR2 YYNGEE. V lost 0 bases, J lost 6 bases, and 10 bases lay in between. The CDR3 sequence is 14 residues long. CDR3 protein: CASSVGRGSQPQHF. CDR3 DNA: TGTGCCAGCAGCGTAGGACGGGGAAGTCAGCCCCAGCATTTT.

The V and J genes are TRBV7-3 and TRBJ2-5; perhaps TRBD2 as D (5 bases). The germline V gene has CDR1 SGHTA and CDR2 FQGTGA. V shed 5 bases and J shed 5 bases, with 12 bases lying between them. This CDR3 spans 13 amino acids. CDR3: CASSPSLTETQYF. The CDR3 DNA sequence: TGTGCCAGCAGCCCTAGCCTTACGGAGACCCAGTACTTC.

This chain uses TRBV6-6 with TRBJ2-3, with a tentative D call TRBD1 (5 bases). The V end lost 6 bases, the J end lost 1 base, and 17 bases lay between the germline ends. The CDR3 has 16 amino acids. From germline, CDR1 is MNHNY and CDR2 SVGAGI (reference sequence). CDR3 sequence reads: CASSLGQGSGTDTQYF. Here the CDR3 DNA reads TGTGCCAGCAGCCTCGGGCAGGGAAGTGGCACAGATACGCAGTATTTT.

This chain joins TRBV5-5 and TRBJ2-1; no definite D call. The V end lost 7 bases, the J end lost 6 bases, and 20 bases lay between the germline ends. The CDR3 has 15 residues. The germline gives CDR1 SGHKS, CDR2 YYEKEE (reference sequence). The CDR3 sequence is CASVSGSLPLNEQFF. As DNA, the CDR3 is TGTGCCAGCGTGAGTGGCAGCCTTCCCCTCAATGAGCAGTTCTTC. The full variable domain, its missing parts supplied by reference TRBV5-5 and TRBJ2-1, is DAGVTQSPTHLIKTRGQQVTLRCSPISGHKSVSWYQQVLGQGPQFIFQYYEKEERGRGNFPDRFSARQFPNYSSELNVNALLLGDSALYLCASVSGSLPLNEQFFGPGTRLTVL.

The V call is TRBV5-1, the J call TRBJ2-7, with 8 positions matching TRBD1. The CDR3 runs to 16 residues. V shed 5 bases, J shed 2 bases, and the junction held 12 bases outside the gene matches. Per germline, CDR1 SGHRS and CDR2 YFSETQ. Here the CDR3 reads CASRGAGGRNPYEQYF. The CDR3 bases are TGCGCCAGCAGAGGTGCAGGGGGCAGAAACCCCTACGAGCAGTACTTC.

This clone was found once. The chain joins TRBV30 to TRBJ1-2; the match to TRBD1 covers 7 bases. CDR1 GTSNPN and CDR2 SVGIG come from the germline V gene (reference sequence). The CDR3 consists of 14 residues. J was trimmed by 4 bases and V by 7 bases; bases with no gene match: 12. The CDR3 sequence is CAFVKQGKGYGYTF. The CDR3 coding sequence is TGTGCCTTCGTCAAACAGGGGAAGGGCTATGGCTACACCTTC.

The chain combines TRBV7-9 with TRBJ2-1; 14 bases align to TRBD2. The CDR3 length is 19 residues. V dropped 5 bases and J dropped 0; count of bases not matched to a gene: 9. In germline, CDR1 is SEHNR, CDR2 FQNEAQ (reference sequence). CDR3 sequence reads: CASSPHRLAGGSSYNEQFF. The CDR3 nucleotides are TGTGCCAGCAGCCCGCACAGACTAGCGGGGGGGAGCTCCTACAATGAGCAGTTCTTC.

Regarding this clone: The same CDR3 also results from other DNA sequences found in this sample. The CDR3 region has the DNA TGCGCCAGCAGCTTGGGGGCAGATCAAGAGACCCAGTACTTC. Amino acid sequence: CASSLGADQETQYF. V gene TRBV5-1 combines with J gene TRBJ2-5; no clear D gene. The CDR3 has 14 amino acids. Germline CDR1 and CDR2: SGHRS and YFSETQ. V was shortened by 0 bases and J by 2 bases, with 8 bases between the two germline ends.

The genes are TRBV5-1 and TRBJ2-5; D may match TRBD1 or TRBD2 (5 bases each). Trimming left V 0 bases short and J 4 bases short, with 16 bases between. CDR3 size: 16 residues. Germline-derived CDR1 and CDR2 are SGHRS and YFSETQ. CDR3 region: CASSLGSGTVGETQYF. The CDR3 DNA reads TGCGCCAGCAGCTTGGGGTCCGGGACGGTTGGAGAGACCCAGTACTTC.

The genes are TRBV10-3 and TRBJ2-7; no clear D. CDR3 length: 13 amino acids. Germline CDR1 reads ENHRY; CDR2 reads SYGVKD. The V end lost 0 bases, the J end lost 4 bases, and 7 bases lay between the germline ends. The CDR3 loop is CAISESWDYEQYF. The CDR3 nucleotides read TGTGCCATCAGTGAGTCGTGGGATTACGAGCAGTACTTC.

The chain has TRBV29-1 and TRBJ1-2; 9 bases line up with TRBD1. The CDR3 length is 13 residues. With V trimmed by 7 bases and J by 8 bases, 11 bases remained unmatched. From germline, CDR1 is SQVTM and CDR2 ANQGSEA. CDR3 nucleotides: TGCAGCGCAGAACCGGGACAGGGATGGGGCTACACCTTC. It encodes CSAEPGQGWGYTF.

CDR3 DNA sequence: TGTGCCAGCAGCTTGATGACTACCGGTTACAATGAGCAGTTCTTC. Its protein is CASSLMTTGYNEQFF. The chain is built from TRBV5-4 and TRBJ2-1, with D tentatively TRBD2 (5 bases). The CDR3 is 15 residues long. CDR1 and CDR2 from the germline V gene are SGHNT and YYREEE (reference sequence). Between the trimmed V and J ends, which lost 1 base and 4 bases, there was a span of 12 bases. Combining the CDR3 with reference TRBV5-4 and TRBJ2-1 gives the whole variable domain ETGVTQSPTHLIKTRGQQVTLRCSSQSGHNTVSWYQQALGQGPQFIFQYYREEENGRGNFPPRFSGLQFPNYSSELNVNALELDDSALYLCASSLMTTGYNEQFFGPGTRLTVL.

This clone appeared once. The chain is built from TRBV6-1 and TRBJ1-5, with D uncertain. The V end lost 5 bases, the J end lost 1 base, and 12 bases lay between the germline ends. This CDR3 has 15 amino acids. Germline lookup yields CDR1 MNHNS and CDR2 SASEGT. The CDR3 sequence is CASSLPVSSNQPQHF. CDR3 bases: TGTGCCAGCAGTCTCCCGGTTAGCAGCAATCAGCCCCAGCATTTT.

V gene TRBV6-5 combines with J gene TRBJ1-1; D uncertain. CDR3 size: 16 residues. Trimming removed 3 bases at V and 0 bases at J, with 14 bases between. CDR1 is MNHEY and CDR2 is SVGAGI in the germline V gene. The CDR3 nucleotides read TGTGCCAGCAGTTATCGGGGAACTACTATGAACACTGAAGCTTTCTTT. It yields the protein CASSYRGTTMNTEAFF.

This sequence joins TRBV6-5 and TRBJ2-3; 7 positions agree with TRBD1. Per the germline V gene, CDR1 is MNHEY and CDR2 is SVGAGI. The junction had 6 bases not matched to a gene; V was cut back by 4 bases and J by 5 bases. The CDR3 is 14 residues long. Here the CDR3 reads CASSSRQGGDTQYF. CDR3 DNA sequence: TGTGCCAGCAGTTCCAGACAGGGCGGAGATACGCAGTATTTT.

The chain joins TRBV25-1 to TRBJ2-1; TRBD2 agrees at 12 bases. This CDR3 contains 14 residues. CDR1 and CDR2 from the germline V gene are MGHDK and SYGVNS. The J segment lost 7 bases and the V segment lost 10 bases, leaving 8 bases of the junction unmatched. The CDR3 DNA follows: TGTGCCACGACAGGGACTAGCGGGCCAAATGAGCAGTTCTTC. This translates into CATTGTSGPNEQFF.